This TCR beta chain was sequenced for a study of blood T cell repertoires in COVID-19. Study information: Sample material is recorded as cDNA or gDNA derived from T cells, B-cell-depleted T cells, or PBMCs.

Repertoires were generated with immunoSEQ multiplex PCR, while TCRdb's copy carries only in-frame clones and drops some. The sample contains a few hundred thousand clones, roughly 80% of which appear only once. The V and J ends lost 6 bases and 1 base, in that order; junction bases with no gene match: 7. Germline assignment: CDR1 SNHLY and CDR2 FYNNEI. CDR3 size: 15 residues. The chain links TRBV2 to TRBJ2-3; TRBD2 agrees at 7 bases. The sequence was obtained from a human donor with acute or convalescent COVID-19. The donor label of this sample is uncertain. The sample was peripheral blood. CDR3 sequence (DNA): TGTGCCAGCAGACTCGGGGGAGGGGGCACAGATACGCAGTATTTT. Its protein is CASRLGGGGTDTQYF. The full variable domain, its missing parts supplied by reference TRBV2 and TRBJ2-3, is EPEVTQTPSHQVTQMGQEVILRCVPISNHLYFYWYRQILGQKVEFLVSFYNNEISEKSEIFDDQFSVERPDGSNFTLKIRSTKLEDSAMYFCASRLGGGGTDTQYFGPGTRLTVL.